The clone carrying this T cell receptor beta chain occurred once. The same CDR3 also results from other DNA sequences found in this sample. This CDR3 has 16 residues. Germline CDR1 reads SGHTA; CDR2 reads FQGTGA. V was clipped by 6 bases and J by 0 bases; unmatched bases: 7. How the authors handled the data: Amplification of reference gene primers was used by the study to estimate nucleated cell counts. The assay was immunoSEQ multiplex PCR, and TCRdb's table has in-frame clones only and misses some. V, J and clone size are those of that table, while D and trimming were read from the DNA. The top ten clones hold more than 0.7% of a sample with under 550,000 clones, about 90% of them seen once. These data originate in a study of blood T cell repertoires in COVID-19. Study-level information: The United States, Italy and Spain supplied acute and convalescent COVID-19 samples. From T cells, B-cell-depleted T cells, or PBMCs came the material, which was cDNA or gDNA.

A Seattle source enrolled patients during active infection and followed them longitudinally. The receptor was derived from a man between 18 and 29 years old with COVID-19, enrolled during active disease. The J gene is TRBJ2-1, the V gene TRBV7-3; 8 nucleotides align to TRBD2. Sequences were obtained from peripheral blood. The CDR3 DNA reads as TGTGCCAGCAGTTTTAGCGGGACAAGCTCCTACAATGAGCAGTTCTTC. Protein: CASSFSGTSSYNEQFF.